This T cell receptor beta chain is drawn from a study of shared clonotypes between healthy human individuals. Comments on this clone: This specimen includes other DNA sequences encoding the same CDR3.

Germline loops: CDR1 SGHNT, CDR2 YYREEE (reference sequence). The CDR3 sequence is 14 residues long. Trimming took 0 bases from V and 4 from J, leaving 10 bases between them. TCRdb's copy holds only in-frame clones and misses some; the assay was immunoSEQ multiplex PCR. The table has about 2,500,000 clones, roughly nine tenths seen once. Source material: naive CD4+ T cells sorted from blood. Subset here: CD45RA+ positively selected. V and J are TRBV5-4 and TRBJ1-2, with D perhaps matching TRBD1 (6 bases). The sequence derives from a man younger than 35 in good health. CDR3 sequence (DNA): TGTGCCAGCAGCTTGGGACAGGATCTCTATGGCTACACCTTC. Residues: CASSLGQDLYGYTF.